The 9 T cell receptor beta chains below all came from one sample that was sequenced in a study of CD8 T cells in ankylosing spondylitis. TCRdb reanalysed the 5' RACE reads using MiXCR and keeps one entry per CDR3 protein. The sample yields a few hundred thousand distinct CDR3 sequences, about 20% seen once. Sequences were obtained from blood, either unsorted or a sorted T cell fraction (not recorded which). These receptors were obtained from a male donor with ankylosing spondylitis or in good health (not recorded which).

CDR3 DNA sequence: TGCGCCAGCAGCCCTTGGACAGGGAAGGACAATGAGCAGTTCTTC. It translates to CASSPWTGKDNEQFF. The chain employs TRBV5-1 and TRBJ2-1; 8 bases map to TRBD1. This CDR3 spans 15 amino acids. V lost 4 bases to trimming and J lost 5 bases; unmatched junction nucleotides: 8. Germline loops: CDR1 SGHRS, CDR2 YFSETQ. Looking up the rest from reference TRBV5-1 and TRBJ2-1 gives the full variable domain: KAGVTQTPRYLIKTRGQQVTLSCSPISGHRSVSWYQQTPGQGLQFLFEYFSETQRNKGNFPGRFSGRQFSNSRSEMNVSTLELGDSALYLCASSPWTGKDNEQFFGPGTRLTVL.

This clonotype was seen at least ten times. The gene calls are TRBV12-3 or TRBV12-4 and TRBJ2-7, with TRBD1 as a possible D gene (5 bases). This CDR3 spans 13 amino acids. V lost 3 bases and J lost 3, with 9 bases in between. The chain's CDR3 is CASSFSQGYEQYF. The CDR3 nucleotides read TGTGCCAGCAGTTTCAGCCAGGGCTACGAGCAGTACTTC.

The V and J genes are TRBV11-2 and TRBJ2-1; tentatively, D is TRBD1 or TRBD2 (5 bases each). Germline CDR1 is SGHAT and CDR2 is FQNNGV. V gave up 8 bases and J gave up 1 base, with 24 bases separating them. This CDR3 spans 18 amino acids. CDR3 nucleotide sequence: TGTGCCAGCGCAGAAAATCAGGAGCGGTGGGGGTCCTACAATGAGCAGTTCTTC. Its translation: CASAENQERWGSYNEQFF.

This clonotype was found a few times. The CDR3 DNA is TGTGCCAGCAGTACTTACGACAGGCATACGCAGTATTTT. Translation gives CASSTYDRHTQYF. The chain employs TRBV6-6 and TRBJ2-3, with a tentative D call TRBD1 (6 bases). The V gene's germline CDR1 is MNHNY and CDR2 SVGAGI (reference sequence). The CDR3 is made up of 13 amino acids. The germline V and J ends were trimmed by 5 bases and 7 bases, with 13 bases remaining between them.

The chain carries TRBV20-1 and TRBJ2-7; 8 nucleotides match TRBD2. Trimming took 6 bases from V and 6 from J; bases not matched to a gene: 7. Germline lookup yields CDR1 DFQATT and CDR2 SNEGSKA (reference sequence). The CDR3 extends over 12 amino acids. The CDR3 loop is CSAPRGGVEQYF. CDR3 coding DNA: TGCAGTGCCCCCCGGGGGGGAGTCGAGCAGTACTTC.

CDR3 nucleotide sequence: TGTGCCAGCTATTCGGGCGGTGGGACAGGTCCTATGAACACTGAAGCTTTCTTT. It specifies CASYSGGGTGPMNTEAFF. This chain connects TRBV27 to TRBJ1-1; 8 nucleotides align to TRBD1. Germline trimming cut 8 bases from V and 0 bases from J; bases unmatched to any gene: 17. The V gene's germline CDR1 is MNHEY and CDR2 SMNVEV (reference sequence). The CDR3 runs 18 residues.

As for this clonotype: An end of the junction differs from the germline gene, which may be a read error. The V call is TRBV20-1, the J call TRBJ2-7; 9 positions agree with TRBD2. This CDR3 spans 19 amino acids. The germline V gene encodes CDR1 DFQATT and CDR2 SNEGSKA (reference sequence). The CDR3 nucleotides read TGCTGTGCTAGGGCTCCGGGATTAGCGGGGGCAGCGATGCCCTACGAGCAGTACTTC. This gives the protein CCARAPGLAGAAMPYEQYF.

This clonotype was seen a handful of times. V gene TRBV4-2 combines with J gene TRBJ1-1; no reliable D call. Germline CDR1 is LGHNA and CDR2 is YNFKEQ. The length of the CDR3 is 16 residues. V lost 3 bases and J lost 4, with 18 bases in between. The CDR3: CASSQPRVERGTEAFF. The CDR3 bases are TGTGCCAGCAGCCAGCCTAGGGTGGAGCGGGGCACTGAAGCTTTCTTT.

V gene TRBV9 combines with J gene TRBJ2-2; D remains ambiguous. The CDR3 is 11 residues long. V lost 7 bases to trimming and J lost 1 base, with 2 bases between them. Germline V lookup: CDR1 SGDLS, CDR2 YYNGEE. The CDR3 is CASENTGELFF. The CDR3 nucleotides are TGTGCCAGCGAGAACACCGGGGAGCTGTTTTTT.